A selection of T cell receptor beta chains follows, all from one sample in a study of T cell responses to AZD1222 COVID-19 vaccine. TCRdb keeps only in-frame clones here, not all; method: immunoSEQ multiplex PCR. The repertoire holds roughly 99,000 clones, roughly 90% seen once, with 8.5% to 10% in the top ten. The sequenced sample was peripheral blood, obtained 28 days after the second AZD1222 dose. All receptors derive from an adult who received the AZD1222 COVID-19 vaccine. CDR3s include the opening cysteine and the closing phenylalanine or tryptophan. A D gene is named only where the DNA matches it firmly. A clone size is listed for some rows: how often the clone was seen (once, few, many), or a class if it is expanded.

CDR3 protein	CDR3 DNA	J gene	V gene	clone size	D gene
CSAVKTRGRSRATEAFF	TGCAGCGCCGTTAAAACCAGGGGGCGCTCTCGGGCCACTGAAGCTTTCTTT	TRBJ1-1	TRBV29-1	NA	TRBD1
CASSRWDSVNTEAFF	TGTGCCAGTAGCAGATGGGACAGCGTGAACACTGAAGCTTTCTTT	TRBJ1-1	TRBV19	NA	TRBD1
CASLAQGETEAFF	TGTGCCAGCCTCGCCCAGGGAGAAACTGAAGCTTTCTTT	TRBJ1-1	TRBV2	NA	NA
CASSPRGGNGELFF	TGTGCCAGCAGCCCTCGAGGGGGAAACGGGGAGCTGTTTTTT	TRBJ2-2	TRBV3-1/TRBV3-2	NA	NA
CASSIGRQDTDTQYF	TGTGCCAGTAGTATAGGCCGACAGGACACAGATACGCAGTATTTT	TRBJ2-3	TRBV19	few	NA
CASSSLASQYNEQFF	TGTGCCAGTAGTTCCCTTGCGTCCCAATACAATGAGCAGTTCTTC	TRBJ2-1	TRBV19	NA	NA
CASSWARSTDTQYF	TGTGCCAGCAGTTGGGCACGTAGCACAGATACGCAGTATTTT	TRBJ2-3	TRBV6-6	NA	NA
CASSQLPRVEQYF	TGCGCCAGCAGCCAACTCCCGCGTGTCGAGCAGTACTTC	TRBJ2-7	TRBV4-1	NA	NA
CASSVGPGQSYEQYF	TGTGCCAGCAGCGTAGGTCCAGGGCAATCCTACGAGCAGTACTTC	TRBJ2-7	TRBV9	NA	NA
CASSLGRGSPLHF	TGCGCCAGCAGCTTGGGAAGGGGATCACCCCTCCACTTT	TRBJ1-6	TRBV5-1	NA	NA
CSVGQGLNQPQHF	TGCAGCGTGGGACAGGGTTTGAATCAGCCCCAGCATTTT	TRBJ1-5	TRBV29-1	once	TRBD1
CASSLGSGVYNEQFF	TGTGCCAGCAGCCTTGGTAGCGGGGTCTACAATGAGCAGTTCTTC	TRBJ2-1	TRBV14	NA	TRBD2
CATSDSRVTDTGELFF	TGTGCCACCAGTGATTCCAGAGTTACTGACACCGGGGAGCTGTTTTTT	TRBJ2-2	TRBV24-1	NA	NA
CASSYRGGGPAGELFF	TGTGCCAGCAGCTACAGAGGGGGGGGGCCCGCCGGGGAGCTGTTTTTT	TRBJ2-2	TRBV3-1/TRBV3-2	NA	NA
CASSSRTGGAGGYTF	TGTGCCAGCAGCTCCCGGACAGGGGGCGCGGGTGGCTACACCTTC	TRBJ1-2	TRBV13	NA	TRBD1
CASFRQGNQPQHF	TGTGCCAGCTTTAGACAGGGCAATCAGCCCCAGCATTTT	TRBJ1-5	TRBV28	NA	NA